Listed below are T cell receptor beta chains from one sample, sequenced in a study of vaccination and CD4 T cells after COVID-19. Each CDR3 protein gets one entry after TCRdb re-called the PCR reads with MiXCR. The profile covers about 12,000 distinct CDR3 sequences, with 35% to 55% appearing a single time and 18% taken by the ten largest. These receptors have no identified antigens. Sequencing was performed on cultured CD4+ T cells from blood. The receptors originated from a human donor with COVID-19. CDR3s include the opening cysteine and the closing phenylalanine or tryptophan. Fields, in order: V gene, clone size, D gene, J gene, CDR3 protein, CDR3 DNA. D genes are given only for firm matches. Clone size appears in some rows only: once, few, many, or a class for an expanded clone.

TRBV7-9	-	-	TRBJ1-2	CASSLPTAANYGYTF	TGTGCCAGCAGCTTACCGACAGCAGCTAACTATGGCTACACCTTC
TRBV20-1	few	-	TRBJ1-4	CSARDPSATNEKLFF	TGCAGTGCTAGAGACCCATCTGCAACTAATGAAAAACTGTTTTTT
TRBV20-1	few	-	TRBJ1-5	CSARVGVPQHF	TGCAGTGCTAGAGTGGGGGTGCCCCAGCATTTT
TRBV6-5	few	-	TRBJ1-5	CASSYAEGVQPQHF	TGTGCCAGCAGTTACGCAGAGGGGGTACAGCCCCAGCATTTT
TRBV7-6	few	TRBD1	TRBJ2-7	CASSTLGQGSAEQYF	TGTGCCAGCAGCACCCTAGGACAGGGGTCTGCCGAGCAGTACTTC
TRBV20-1	few	-	TRBJ1-2	CSAPDIYNYGYTF	TGCAGTGCTCCTGACATCTATAACTATGGCTACACCTTC
TRBV10-1	-	TRBD1	TRBJ1-1	CASSARQGYTEAFF	TGCGCCAGCAGTGCCCGACAGGGATACACTGAAGCTTTCTTT
TRBV7-8	-	TRBD2	TRBJ2-7	CASSPRPSGTYEQYF	TGTGCCAGCAGCCCCCGGCCTAGCGGGACCTACGAGCAGTACTTC
TRBV7-9	-	-	TRBJ1-2	CASSPENYGYTF	TGTGCCAGCAGCCCCGAGAACTATGGCTACACCTTC
TRBV6-1	-	-	TRBJ1-2	CASSELQGRDGYTF	TGTGCCAGCAGTGAACTCCAGGGACGGGATGGCTACACCTTC
TRBV6-1	-	-	TRBJ1-2	CASSEFQAYGYTF	TGTGCCAGCAGTGAATTCCAGGCGTATGGCTACACCTTC
TRBV7-6	-	TRBD1	TRBJ1-5	CASSLGTAFASPQHF	TGTGCCAGCAGCCTGGGGACAGCTTTCGCCTCGCCCCAGCATTTT
TRBV7-9	-	TRBD2	TRBJ2-3	CASTTSGGALGTDTQYF	TGTGCCAGCACCACTAGCGGGGGGGCCTTAGGAACAGATACGCAGTATTTT
TRBV4-2	-	TRBD1	TRBJ1-2	CASSQDLGQGGGYTF	TGTGCCAGCAGCCAAGATCTCGGGCAGGGGGGTGGCTACACCTTC
TRBV6-1	-	TRBD2	TRBJ2-1	CASSSGTSGGEGEQFF	TGTGCCAGCAGCTCCGGGACTAGCGGGGGGGAGGGTGAGCAGTTCTTC
TRBV25-1	few	-	TRBJ2-7	CASSDSYEQYF	TGTGCCAGCAGCGATAGCTACGAGCAGTACTTC
TRBV4-3	-	-	TRBJ1-6	CASSQEGPSTSPLHF	TGCGCCAGCAGCCAAGAAGGTCCCTCTACCTCACCCCTCCACTTT
TRBV28	-	TRBD2	TRBJ2-1	CASRGTSGGHYNEQFF	TGTGCCAGCAGAGGGACTAGCGGGGGACATTACAATGAGCAGTTCTTC
TRBV28	-	-	TRBJ2-2	CASIPGPGRDGELFF	TGTGCCAGCATCCCTGGGCCGGGGCGGGACGGGGAGCTGTTTTTT
TRBV11-3	once	-	TRBJ1-4	CASSPGQNEKLFF	TGTGCCAGCAGCCCCGGACAGAATGAAAAACTGTTTTTT
TRBV19	-	-	TRBJ1-3	CASSIAGTGNTIYF	TGTGCCAGTAGTATAGCGGGAACTGGAAACACCATATATTTT
TRBV20-1	-	-	TRBJ2-4	CSARDSGGENIQYF	TGCAGTGCTAGAGACTCCGGCGGGGAGAACATTCAGTACTTC
TRBV5-4	-	-	TRBJ1-2	CASSLEVANYGYTF	TGTGCCAGCAGCTTGGAAGTAGCTAACTATGGCTACACCTTC
TRBV6-5	-	TRBD1	TRBJ1-2	CASSSITGGYGYTF	TGTGCCAGCAGTTCCATTACAGGGGGGTATGGCTACACCTTC
TRBV19	-	-	TRBJ2-2	CATRVGSANTGELFF	TGTGCCACACGGGTGGGATCGGCCAACACCGGGGAGCTGTTTTTT
TRBV7-2	few	-	TRBJ2-3	CASSLGAGSYTDTQYF	TGTGCCAGCAGCTTAGGGGCGGGGTCGTACACAGATACGCAGTATTTT
TRBV14	few	TRBD1	TRBJ2-5	CASSPDRGGTQYF	TGTGCCAGCAGCCCCGACAGGGGAGGGACCCAGTACTTC
TRBV11-3	few	-	TRBJ2-6	CASSGDSGANVLTF	TGTGCCAGCTCAGGGGACTCCGGGGCCAACGTCCTGACTTTC
TRBV19	-	-	TRBJ2-1	CASTPGGTASSYNEQFF	TGTGCCAGCACACCTGGCGGGACCGCGAGCTCCTACAATGAGCAGTTCTTC
TRBV11-2	few	TRBD1	TRBJ1-2	CASSPKQGAGYTF	TGTGCCAGCAGCCCTAAACAGGGGGCTGGCTACACCTTC
TRBV6-5	-	-	TRBJ1-1	CASSLRGFGTEAFF	TGTGCCAGCAGTTTACGGGGATTCGGCACTGAAGCTTTCTTT
TRBV6-1	hyperexpanded	-	TRBJ1-2	CASSDSGELYGYTF	TGTGCCAGCAGTGATTCGGGAGAACTTTATGGCTACACCTTC
TRBV6-1	few	TRBD1	TRBJ1-1	CASKRDRDTEAFF	TGTGCCAGCAAAAGGGACAGGGACACTGAAGCTTTCTTT
TRBV7-2	few	-	TRBJ1-6	CASSSESSYNSPLHF	TGTGCCAGCAGCTCCGAGAGCTCCTATAATTCACCCCTCCACTTT
TRBV9	-	-	TRBJ2-3	CASSLRDPTDTQYF	TGTGCCAGCAGCCTTAGGGACCCCACAGATACGCAGTATTTT
TRBV6-5	-	-	TRBJ2-2	CASSYRGELFF	TGTGCCAGCAGTTACCGCGGGGAGCTGTTTTTT
TRBV4-3	-	-	TRBJ1-1	CASSRVRVGTEAFF	TGCGCCAGCAGCCGGGTCAGGGTCGGCACTGAAGCTTTCTTT
TRBV20-1	-	-	TRBJ2-5	CSVLGGKRETQYF	TGCAGTGTTCTTGGGGGGAAGAGGGAGACCCAGTACTTC
TRBV9	-	-	TRBJ2-5	CASSRTGGDRETQYF	TGTGCCAGCAGCCGTACCGGGGGCGATCGAGAGACCCAGTACTTC
TRBV7-2	-	-	TRBJ2-5	CASSLASDRGETQYF	TGTGCCAGCAGCTTAGCTTCGGACAGAGGGGAGACCCAGTACTTC
TRBV2	-	-	TRBJ1-2	CASSLRTSGYGYTF	TGTGCCAGCAGCCTTAGGACCTCCGGCTATGGCTACACCTTC
TRBV5-1	-	-	TRBJ2-1	CASGPGQPDNEQFF	TGCGCCTCGGGACCGGGACAACCTGACAATGAGCAGTTCTTC
TRBV9	-	TRBD2	TRBJ2-7	CASSVAAGGYEQYF	TGTGCCAGCAGCGTAGCGGCGGGGGGGTACGAGCAGTACTTC
TRBV2	-	-	TRBJ2-4	CASSYSGTQYF	TGTGCCAGCAGTTATAGCGGCACTCAGTACTTC
TRBV29-1	-	TRBD2	TRBJ2-5	CSVVWGGETQYF	TGCAGCGTTGTTTGGGGGGGGGAGACCCAGTACTTC
TRBV6-1	-	-	TRBJ1-2	CASSFLQGHYGYTF	TGTGCCAGCAGCTTCCTACAGGGTCACTATGGCTACACCTTC
TRBV6-2/TRBV6-3	few	-	TRBJ1-1	CASSYSRSIFEAFF	TGTGCCAGCAGTTACTCGAGGAGCATTTTTGAAGCTTTCTTT
TRBV7-2	-	-	TRBJ2-7	CASSLALLGSYEQYF	TGTGCCAGCAGCTTAGCGCTATTAGGTAGCTACGAGCAGTACTTC
TRBV20-1	few	-	TRBJ2-3	CSARVRGTDTQYF	TGCAGTGCTAGAGTTCGTGGGACAGATACGCAGTATTTT
TRBV9	-	-	TRBJ1-3	CASSPSVGNTIYF	TGTGCCAGCAGCCCAAGTGTGGGAAACACCATATATTTT
TRBV5-1	-	TRBD1	TRBJ1-1	CASSLVTGGTNTEAFF	TGCGCCAGCAGCTTGGTAACAGGGGGGACGAACACTGAAGCTTTCTTT
TRBV7-3	-	-	TRBJ1-1	CASSLEHGGYTEAFF	TGTGCCAGCAGCCTGGAACACGGGGGTTACACTGAAGCTTTCTTT
TRBV5-1	-	TRBD1	TRBJ1-1	CASSSTGTGTTEAFF	TGCGCCAGCAGCTCTACGGGGACAGGAACAACTGAAGCTTTCTTT
TRBV6-2/TRBV6-3	-	TRBD2	TRBJ2-5	CASSLGGLALETQYF	TGTGCCAGCAGCCTGGGGGGACTAGCGTTGGAGACCCAGTACTTC
TRBV20-1	-	-	TRBJ1-6	CSAPLSQGRNSPLHF	TGCAGTGCTCCCCTCAGCCAAGGGAGGAATTCACCCCTCCACTTT
TRBV6-1	-	TRBD1	TRBJ2-7	CASRGGGQGGEQYF	TGTGCCAGCAGAGGGGGGGGACAGGGCGGCGAGCAGTACTTC
TRBV19	few	-	TRBJ2-6	CASRQAGANVLTF	TGTGCCAGTAGGCAGGCTGGGGCCAACGTCCTGACTTTC